The T cell receptor beta chain described here comes from a study of beta chain features in type 1 diabetes (dated by TCRdb to the late 2010s). Some background on the complete study: Mean age, gender distribution, total cell number and subset yield did not differ between patients and healthy donors. A total of about 110 million sorted cells were examined across all samples, and the number of cells per subset was strongly correlated with RNA yield. In the study, recently diagnosed type 1 diabetes patients and matched healthy donors were compared on the TCRB repertoires of their sorted circulating CD4+ T cell subsets. Naive and central memory subsets were obtained from all 30 or so donors, but regulatory and stem cell-like memory subsets were isolated from only 8 patients and roughly eight healthy donors.

Study-wide findings and limitations: Only small numbers of individuals were included in the HLA sub-analyses, which left unresolved whether HLA type had any influence on TCRB rearrangement. In all four CD4+ subsets, TCRB CDR3 length was moderately but significantly shorter in type 1 diabetes patients. PCR may preferentially amplify shorter templates, but because patient and control samples were amplified and corrected together, any resulting skew would affect both groups equally. Because cDNA rather than genomic DNA was sequenced, highly expressing activated cells could have been over-represented, although no difference in activation and CD3 levels was found between groups. Naive, central memory and regulatory TCRB repertoires appeared to be more similar among patients than among healthy donors. Patients with type 1 diabetes made fewer insertions and deleted more nucleotides at VDJ recombination sites, implying thymic rearrangement abnormalities.

A remark on this clone: It lacks a known antigen. No base quality information exists; no much larger clone differs at one position.

The entire isolated RNA was reverse transcribed using the High Capacity cDNA Reverse Transcription Kit, and thus expressed TCRB transcripts were sequenced. Naive, central memory and regulatory T cell samples underwent deep immunoSEQ sequencing, averaging around 3.7 million total reads per sample. Sorted cells were lysed in RLT buffer and RNA was extracted with DNase-treated RNeasy Micro or Mini kits, depending on cell number. To prevent cross-contamination, every cell subset was processed on its own, while patient and healthy donor samples were processed together. Using the immunoSEQ multiplex PCR, TCRB sequences were amplified from cDNA into 87-bp fragments spanning the CDR3 region. The amplicons were sequenced using the Illumina HiSeq platform. The original methods were these. PCR bias was corrected computationally using synthetic template baselines, and reads within Hamming distance 2 were collapsed, with unmergeable singletons discarded. Reads were aligned against IMGT to assign V, D and J genes, CDR3 length and insertions or deletions at six rearrangement sites. Within each subset, clonotype counts were normalized to the number of sorted cells before true diversity and Gini coefficients were calculated with the tcR R package. The overlap coefficient, calculated on TCRB nucleotide sequences, was used to quantify repertoire sharing. Out-of-frame TCRB sequences from naive cells were analyzed as a proxy for the pre-selection repertoire. In its TCRdb copy, this immuneACCESS table keeps in-frame sequences only and misses some clones. Where compared with another copy, unresolved V genes explain less than half of these, and the others have no known cause. That table is the source of V, J and clone size, and D and trimming were worked out from the DNA. For this sample the table gives under 300,000 clones, of which over 20% were detected only once. The ten largest clones capture more than 0.025% of the sample.

Counted from cysteine to phenylalanine, this CDR3 has 14 amino acids. Only the CDR3 region is kept as DNA, spanning 42 bases read in frame from base 1. CDR1 and CDR2 are drawn from the germline V gene: SQVTM, ANQGSEA. Trimming at the junction amounts to 6 bases on V and 8 bases on J, and the germline ends lie 19 bases apart. Each donor gave one peripheral blood draw, averaging about 100 mL, which was collected into heparinised tubes. A BD FACSAria II and a panel including CD45RO, CCR7, CD25, CD127, CD95 and CD27 were used to sort naive, central memory, regulatory and stem cell-like memory CD4+ T cells. Every sorted population had a purity above 98%. PBMCs were separated immediately by Lymphoprep density gradient centrifugation and were stained directly, without being cultured. To minimize batch effects, samples were stained and sorted in pairs, one healthy donor with one patient per experiment.

The receptor was isolated from a woman aged 40 to 50 with type 1 diabetes. The sequence is built from TRBV29-1 and TRBJ1-4; perhaps TRBD1 is the D gene, with 6 bases matching. The sequenced material came from naive CD4+ T cells from blood. What the cell subset or site label conveys for this sample: true naive CD4+ T cells. The sequenced DNA is TGCAGCGTCCTCAAGGATGCAGGGGAGGAAAAACTGTTTTTT. Its product reads: CSVLKDAGEEKLFF.